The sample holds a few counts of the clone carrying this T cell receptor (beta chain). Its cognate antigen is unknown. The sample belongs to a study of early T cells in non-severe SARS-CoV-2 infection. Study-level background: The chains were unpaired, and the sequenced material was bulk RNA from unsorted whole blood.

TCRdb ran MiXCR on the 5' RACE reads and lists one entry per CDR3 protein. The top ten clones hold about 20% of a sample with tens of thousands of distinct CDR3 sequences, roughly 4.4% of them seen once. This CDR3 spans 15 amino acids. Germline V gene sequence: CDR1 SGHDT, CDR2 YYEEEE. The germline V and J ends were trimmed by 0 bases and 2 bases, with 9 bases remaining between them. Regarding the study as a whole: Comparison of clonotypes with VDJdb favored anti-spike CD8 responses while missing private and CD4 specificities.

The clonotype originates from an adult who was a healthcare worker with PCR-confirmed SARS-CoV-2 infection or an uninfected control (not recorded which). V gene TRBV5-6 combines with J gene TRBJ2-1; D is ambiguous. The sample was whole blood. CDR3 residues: CASSLGALAYNEQFF. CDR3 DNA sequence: TGTGCCAGCAGCTTGGGGGCCCTCGCCTACAATGAGCAGTTCTTC.